This T cell receptor beta chain was sequenced for a study of blood T cell repertoires in COVID-19. The CDR3 has 15 residues. V was trimmed by 6 bases and J by 7 bases, leaving 19 bases between them. Germline V gene lookup returns CDR1 SGHAT and CDR2 FQNNGV. Patients from Seattle were sampled longitudinally, starting during active infection. In the authors' methods: How many nucleated cells were present was estimated from reference gene primer amplification. Profiled with immunoSEQ multiplex PCR; TCRdb holds only in-frame clones, not every one. The DNA gave D and trimming, while V, J and clone size come from that table. Of 220,000 or so clones in the sample, approximately 78% were seen once.

The source material was peripheral blood. The TCR comes from a woman at least 80 years old with COVID-19, enrolled during active disease. V gene TRBV11-2 combines with J gene TRBJ2-1, with a tentative D call TRBD2 (7 bases). This chain's CDR3 is CASSLRGALRNEQFF. Written as DNA, the CDR3 is TGTGCCAGCAGTTTACGGGGGGCCTTAAGGAATGAGCAGTTCTTC.